These 15 T cell receptor beta chains were sequenced from one sample in a study of vaccination and CD4 T cells after COVID-19 (dated by TCRdb to between 2021 and 2024). The library was prepared using PCR. Sequencing relied on an Illumina iSeq 100. At the Johns Hopkins FTIC core, DNA from the cultured CD4+ T cells underwent TCR sequencing with the Oncomine TCR Beta short-read assay. TCRdb passed the public sequencing reads through fastp at Q25 and MiXCR, retaining productive beta sequences. Every distinct CDR3 protein forms one entry, paired with its most common genes and DNA. The sample table contains 15,000 to 20,000 distinct CDR3 sequences; only one count was recorded for roughly three fifths of them. Over 8.5% of the sample lies in the top ten. The intended sense of this specimen's treatment or condition label: roughly ten-day PBMC culture with coronavirus spike peptide pools or control peptides (ViraFEST assay).

These receptors' targets are unknown. Sequencing input: CD4+ T cells from blood, cultured in vitro. Receptors were obtained from a human donor who had recovered from COVID-19.

This sequence joins TRBV6-1 and TRBJ2-1; 8 nucleotides line up with TRBD1. The V segment lost 6 bases and the J segment 7 bases; nucleotides outside the gene matches: 23. The germline gives CDR1 MNHNS, CDR2 SASEGT. The CDR3 covers 19 residues. Here the CDR3 reads CASRDRQGPTHQVRNEQFF. Written as DNA, the CDR3 is TGTGCCAGCAGGGACCGACAGGGGCCGACCCACCAAGTACGGAATGAGCAGTTCTTC.

This chain joins TRBV2 and TRBJ2-5; 10 bases agree with TRBD2. With V trimmed by 1 base and J by 4 bases, 3 bases remained unmatched. Germline CDR1 SNHLY, CDR2 FYNNEI. This CDR3 is 15 amino acids long. The CDR3 reads CASSEGLAGAETQYF. CDR3 coding DNA: TGTGCCAGCAGTGAAGGGCTAGCGGGAGCAGAGACCCAGTACTTC.

In its sample, this clonotype was seen once. This chain connects TRBV7-9 to TRBJ2-4, with 9 positions matching TRBD2. V gave up 5 bases and J gave up 1 base; unmatched junction bases: 9. Germline V gives CDR1 SEHNR, CDR2 FQNEAQ (reference sequence). The CDR3 consists of 17 residues. CDR3 in DNA: TGTGCCAGCAGCCCGACTAGCGGAGGGGGGGCCAAAAACATTCAGTACTTC. It encodes CASSPTSGGGAKNIQYF.

This clonotype was detected only once. The V and J genes are TRBV6-2 or TRBV6-3 and TRBJ1-1; D remains unclear. In germline, CDR1 is MNHEY, CDR2 SVGEGT. CDR3 size: 12 residues. The germline V and J ends were trimmed by 0 bases and 11 bases, with 10 bases remaining between them. The CDR3 coding sequence is TGTGCCAGCAGTTACTCTCACAAAGGGGCTTTCTTT. Translation gives CASSYSHKGAFF.

The chain is built from TRBV5-1 and TRBJ1-2; D is unresolved. V was trimmed by 0 bases and J by 2 bases, leaving 5 bases between them. CDR1 is SGHRS and CDR2 is YFSETQ in the germline V gene. The CDR3 covers 13 residues. The CDR3 sequence: CASSLAENYGYTF. The CDR3 DNA sequence: TGCGCCAGCAGCTTGGCGGAGAACTATGGCTACACCTTC. The entire variable domain, with the rest obtained from reference TRBV5-1 and TRBJ1-2, is as follows: KAGVTQTPRYLIKTRGQQVTLSCSPISGHRSVSWYQQTPGQGLQFLFEYFSETQRNKGNFPGRFSGRQFSNSRSEMNVSTLELGDSALYLCASSLAENYGYTFGSGTRLTVV.

This chain connects TRBV20-1 to TRBJ2-5; 9 positions match TRBD2. This CDR3 is built from 16 residues. Germline CDR1 and CDR2: DFQATT and SNEGSKA (reference sequence). Trimming cost V 2 bases and J 7 bases; bases outside gene matches: 14. CDR3 protein: CSARSPAAGGLGTQYF. DNA for the CDR3: TGCAGTGCTAGATCCCCAGCGGCGGGAGGGCTGGGGACCCAGTACTTC.

In DNA, the CDR3 is TGTGCCAGCAGTTCTTTTGGTTCGGGGACAGGGTACTCCTACGAGCAGTACTTC. Amino acid sequence: CASSSFGSGTGYSYEQYF. The V gene is TRBV28, the J gene TRBJ2-7; TRBD1 agrees at 9 bases. The CDR3 is made up of 18 amino acids. Germline V gene lookup returns CDR1 MDHEN and CDR2 SYDVKM. The V segment lost 4 bases and the J segment 0 bases; nucleotides outside the gene matches: 13.

The genes are TRBV18 and TRBJ1-1, with D maybe TRBD1 (5 bases). Trimming shortened V by 5 bases and J by 1 base, and 14 bases separated the two germline ends. Germline V gene lookup returns CDR1 KGHSH and CDR2 LQKENI. The CDR3 consists of 15 residues. DNA for the CDR3: TGTGCCAGCTCAAGAGGGGAGCACCCGAACACTGAAGCTTTCTTT. Its translation is CASSRGEHPNTEAFF.

V and J are TRBV6-2 or TRBV6-3 and TRBJ1-5; TRBD1 is a possible D gene (5 bases). V lost 5 bases, J lost 2 bases, and 10 bases lay in between. Germline lookup yields CDR1 MNHEY and CDR2 SVGEGT. The CDR3 extends over 14 amino acids. CDR3 nucleotides: TGTGCCAGCAGTCCGACAGATCGCAATCAGCCCCAGCATTTT. It is translated as CASSPTDRNQPQHF.

The chain links TRBV6-5 to TRBJ1-5; D gene unclear. CDR1 MNHEY and CDR2 SVGAGI come from the germline V gene. The CDR3 has 15 residues. Trimming removed 4 bases at V and 1 base at J, with 11 bases between. CDR3 sequence (DNA): TGTGCCAGCAGTTCCCTGAGGGTCAGCAATCAGCCCCAGCATTTT. Protein sequence: CASSSLRVSNQPQHF.

This chain uses TRBV6-1 with TRBJ2-6, with a weak D call TRBD1 (5 bases). In germline, CDR1 is MNHNS, CDR2 SASEGT. V was shortened by 2 bases and J by 0 bases, with 5 bases between the two germline ends. This CDR3 spans 15 amino acids. The CDR3 spells CASSEQGSGANVLTF. The CDR3 DNA reads as TGTGCCAGCAGTGAACAGGGCTCTGGGGCCAACGTCCTGACTTTC.

The V call is TRBV6-1, the J call TRBJ1-1; D gene ambiguous. Germline V gives CDR1 MNHNS, CDR2 SASEGT. This CDR3 has 14 residues. Trimming cost V 2 bases and J 7 bases, with 14 bases left between them. The CDR3 DNA reads TGTGCCAGCAGTGAATTCGGAGTTCCTTTTGAAGCTTTCTTT. It yields the protein CASSEFGVPFEAFF.

In this sample, this clonotype turned up a few times. V gene TRBV10-1 combines with J gene TRBJ1-1; D unclear. Trimming took 3 bases from V and 6 from J, leaving 8 bases between them. This CDR3 is built from 12 residues. Germline-derived CDR1 and CDR2 are WNHNN and SYGVQD (reference sequence). CDR3 in DNA: TGCGCCAGCAGTGAATACGGTTCTGAAGCTTTCTTT. Translation: CASSEYGSEAFF.

The rearrangement joins TRBV10-3 to TRBJ2-7; possibly TRBD1 or TRBD2 for D (5 bases each). With 2 bases removed from V and 2 bases from J, the gap between germline ends came to 10 bases. The CDR3 has 14 residues. Germline assignment: CDR1 ENHRY and CDR2 SYGVKD. CDR3 DNA sequence: TGTGCCATCAGTGAGCGACAGACTACCTACGAGCAGTACTTC. Protein product: CAISERQTTYEQYF.

This clonotype was recorded once. Sequence at one end of the junction differs from germline and may be a read error. CDR3 sequence reads: CASREETEAFF. As DNA, the CDR3 is TGTGCCAGCAGGGAAGAAACTGAAGCTTTCTTT. This chain connects TRBV6-1 to TRBJ1-1; D uncertain. Germline V gene data show CDR1 as MNHNS and CDR2 as SASEGT. This CDR3 region has 11 residues.